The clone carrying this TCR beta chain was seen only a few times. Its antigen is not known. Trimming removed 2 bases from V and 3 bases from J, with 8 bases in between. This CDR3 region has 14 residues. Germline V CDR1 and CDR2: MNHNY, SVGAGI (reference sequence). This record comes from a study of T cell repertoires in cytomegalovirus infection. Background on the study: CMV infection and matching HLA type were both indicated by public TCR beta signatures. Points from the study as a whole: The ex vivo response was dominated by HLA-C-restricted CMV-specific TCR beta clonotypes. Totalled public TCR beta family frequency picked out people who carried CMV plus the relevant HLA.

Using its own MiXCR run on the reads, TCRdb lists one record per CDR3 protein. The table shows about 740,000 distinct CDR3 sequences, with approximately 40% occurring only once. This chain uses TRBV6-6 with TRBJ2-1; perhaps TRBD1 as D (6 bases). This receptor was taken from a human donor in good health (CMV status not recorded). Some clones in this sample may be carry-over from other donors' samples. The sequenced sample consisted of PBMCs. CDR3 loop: CASSYRGIYNEQFF. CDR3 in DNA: TGTGCCAGCAGTTACAGGGGGATCTACAATGAGCAGTTCTTC.